Listed below are T cell receptor beta chains from one sample, sequenced in a study of blood T cell repertoires in COVID-19. Sequencing was performed with immunoSEQ multiplex PCR; in TCRdb, only in-frame clones are kept and a portion is missing. This sample has almost 200,000 clones, with around 89% found just once. Specimen: PBMCs or T cells enriched from blood (not recorded which). The receptor set was obtained from a young woman who had recovered from COVID-19. Both conserved end residues are part of each CDR3. D genes are given only for firm matches. Expanded clones are given a class, and other clones once, few, many or no size at all.

size: -; V: TRBV5-1; D: -; J: TRBJ1-2; DNA: TGCGCCAGCAGCTTTGGGACAACATATGGCTACACCTTC; CDR3: CASSFGTTYGYTF
size: -; V: TRBV28; D: TRBD1; J: TRBJ1-3; DNA: TGTGCCAGCAGTTTATGGGTCCGGACAGGGGGTCGTAGTGGAAACACCATATATTTT; CDR3: CASSLWVRTGGRSGNTIYF
size: -; V: TRBV2; D: -; J: TRBJ1-5; DNA: TGTGCCACCCGTCTGGGCAGGACGGGGAGCAATCAGCCCCAGCATTTT; CDR3: CATRLGRTGSNQPQHF
size: many; V: TRBV6-1; D: TRBD1; J: TRBJ2-3; DNA: TGTGCCAGCAGTGAAGTGGCCCAGGGGGCAGATACGCAGTATTTT; CDR3: CASSEVAQGADTQYF
size: few; V: TRBV11-2; D: -; J: TRBJ1-1; DNA: TGTGCCAGCAGCCCCGACAGCACTGAAGCTTTCTTT; CDR3: CASSPDSTEAFF
size: -; V: TRBV6-5; D: TRBD1; J: TRBJ1-1; DNA: TGTGCCAGCATACAGGGGGGCCTAGAAACTGAAGCTTTCTTT; CDR3: CASIQGGLETEAFF
size: -; V: TRBV5-6; D: -; J: TRBJ1-5; DNA: TGTGCCAGCAGCTTGCGAGACGGACTCAATCAGCCCCAGCATTTT; CDR3: CASSLRDGLNQPQHF
size: -; V: TRBV6-5; D: -; J: TRBJ1-1; DNA: TGTGCCAGCAGTTACTCGTCGACAGGGAACACTGAAGCTTTCTTT; CDR3: CASSYSSTGNTEAFF
size: -; V: TRBV27; D: -; J: TRBJ1-1; DNA: TGTGCCAGCAGTTTAGTCCCAGGGGTAGGAACTGAAGCTTTCTTT; CDR3: CASSLVPGVGTEAFF
size: -; V: TRBV5-1; D: TRBD1; J: TRBJ1-1; DNA: TGCGCCAGCAGGCCGGGACAGGGACGTCGGACTGAAGCTTTCTTT; CDR3: CASRPGQGRRTEAFF
size: once; V: TRBV5-1; D: TRBD2; J: TRBJ2-3; DNA: TGCGCCAGCAGCTTCGGCCAGCGGGGGGGTAAGGAGAAGTCGGATACGCAGTATTTT; CDR3: CASSFGQRGGKEKSDTQYF
size: few; V: TRBV6-1; D: TRBD2; J: TRBJ2-3; DNA: TGTGCCAGCAGTGAAGCGGCTCCGGGGGGGGGCTCAGATACGCAGTATTTT; CDR3: CASSEAAPGGGSDTQYF
size: -; V: TRBV30; D: TRBD1; J: TRBJ1-2; DNA: TGTGCCTGGAGTGGACAGGGATATGGCTACACCTTC; CDR3: CAWSGQGYGYTF
size: -; V: TRBV5-1; D: -; J: TRBJ1-6; DNA: TGCGCCAGCAGCTTGGATCCAGGACAGAATAATTCACCCCTCCACTTT; CDR3: CASSLDPGQNNSPLHF
size: few; V: TRBV12-5; D: TRBD1; J: TRBJ1-6; DNA: TGTGCTAGTGGTAACGGGACAGGAGATAATTCACCCCTCCACTTT; CDR3: CASGNGTGDNSPLHF
size: -; V: TRBV6-1; D: -; J: TRBJ1-4; DNA: TGTGCCAGCAGTGAAGGGGGCACTAATGAAAAACTGTTTTTT; CDR3: CASSEGGTNEKLFF
size: -; V: TRBV4-1; D: TRBD1; J: TRBJ2-7; DNA: TGCGCCAGCAGTCCTACGACCGGGACAGGGGACGAGCAGTACTTC; CDR3: CASSPTTGTGDEQYF
size: -; V: TRBV29-1; D: TRBD1; J: TRBJ2-1; DNA: TGCAGCGTTCAAGGGGGCGCGAGGAATGAGCAGTTCTTC; CDR3: CSVQGGARNEQFF
size: -; V: TRBV9; D: -; J: TRBJ2-5; DNA: TGTGCCAGCAGCGTAGCTTTTGGGGGCTGGCGGGAGACCCAGTACTTC; CDR3: CASSVAFGGWRETQYF
size: -; V: TRBV7-7; D: TRBD2; J: TRBJ2-2; DNA: TGTGCCAGCAGCTTAAATAGCGGGGGGTACACCGGGGAGCTGTTTTTT; CDR3: CASSLNSGGYTGELFF
size: once; V: TRBV27; D: TRBD1; J: TRBJ1-1; DNA: TGTGCCAGCAGTTTTACAGGGGTCACTGAAGCTTTCTTT; CDR3: CASSFTGVTEAFF
size: few; V: TRBV6-4; D: -; J: TRBJ2-3; DNA: TGTGCCAGCAGTGAGGAATCCGGGACTGGCACAGATACGCAGTATTTT; CDR3: CASSEESGTGTDTQYF
size: -; V: TRBV2; D: TRBD1; J: TRBJ1-1; DNA: TGTGCCAGCAGGGGGGACAGGGTGGCGAACACTGAAGCTTTCTTT; CDR3: CASRGDRVANTEAFF
size: -; V: TRBV10-3; D: TRBD1; J: TRBJ1-2; DNA: TGTGCCATCAGTGAGCTAACAGGGGGCTATGGCTACACCTTC; CDR3: CAISELTGGYGYTF